This is a list of T cell receptor beta chains from one sample in a study of Ad26.COV2.S vaccination and SARS-CoV-2 variants. Clones were sequenced by immunoSEQ multiplex PCR, and TCRdb holds only the in-frame ones, with some missing. The sample gives around 340,000 clones, around 89% of which show up once; roughly 6% is in the top ten. This specimen was peripheral blood, taken in a trial of Ad26.COV2.S vaccine versus placebo. These receptors were collected from a person between 18 and 65 years old who received the Ad26.COV2.S COVID-19 vaccine or a placebo. Each CDR3 is given with its conserved first and last residue. Each record gives: D gene, J gene, V gene, clone size, CDR3 DNA, CDR3 protein. The D gene is left open where the match is weak. Size is omitted from some rows. Given values are once, few, many or a class for expanded clones.

d_gene: TRBD2
j_gene: TRBJ2-5
v_gene: TRBV12-5
abundance: .
CDR3nt: TGTGCTAGTGCCAAGGGACTAAAGAACCAAGAGACCCAGTACTTC
CDR3aa: CASAKGLKNQETQYF

d_gene: .
j_gene: TRBJ2-7
v_gene: TRBV6-2/TRBV6-3
abundance: .
CDR3nt: TGTGCCAGCAGTTACGACCGGGGAATCTACGAGCAGTACTTC
CDR3aa: CASSYDRGIYEQYF

d_gene: .
j_gene: TRBJ1-6
v_gene: TRBV5-6
abundance: .
CDR3nt: TGTGCCAGCAGCTTGGACAGGGCCTTATCCTATAATTCACCCCTCCACTTT
CDR3aa: CASSLDRALSYNSPLHF

d_gene: TRBD2
j_gene: TRBJ2-1
v_gene: TRBV5-4
abundance: .
CDR3nt: TGTGCCAGCAGCCTCGGGGGAGGGGAAAATGAGCAGTTCTTC
CDR3aa: CASSLGGGENEQFF

d_gene: .
j_gene: TRBJ1-2
v_gene: TRBV14
abundance: .
CDR3nt: TGTGCCAGCAGCCAAGTCAGGGGAGGGGGTGGCTACACCTTC
CDR3aa: CASSQVRGGGGYTF

d_gene: .
j_gene: TRBJ2-2
v_gene: TRBV28
abundance: .
CDR3nt: TGTGCCAGCAGTTACCTTCTCACCGGGGAGCTGTTTTTT
CDR3aa: CASSYLLTGELFF

d_gene: .
j_gene: TRBJ1-4
v_gene: TRBV7-2
abundance: .
CDR3nt: TGTGCCAGCAGTGCTCCCACCGTGTCAAATGAAAAACTGTTTTTT
CDR3aa: CASSAPTVSNEKLFF

d_gene: .
j_gene: TRBJ2-2
v_gene: TRBV29-1
abundance: once
CDR3nt: TGCAGCGTTGAGTTTGGCACCGGGGAGCTGTTTTTT
CDR3aa: CSVEFGTGELFF

d_gene: .
j_gene: TRBJ2-5
v_gene: TRBV28
abundance: .
CDR3nt: TGTGCCAGCAGTTCCCGACAGGTAGAGGAGACCCAGTACTTC
CDR3aa: CASSSRQVEETQYF

d_gene: TRBD1
j_gene: TRBJ2-7
v_gene: TRBV4-1
abundance: .
CDR3nt: TGCGCCAGCAGCCAAGGGACAGGGGGGACCTACGAGCAGTACTTC
CDR3aa: CASSQGTGGTYEQYF

d_gene: .
j_gene: TRBJ2-1
v_gene: TRBV9
abundance: .
CDR3nt: TGTGCCAGCAGCGTGCTTTACAATGAGCAGTTCTTC
CDR3aa: CASSVLYNEQFF

d_gene: .
j_gene: TRBJ2-3
v_gene: TRBV6-5
abundance: .
CDR3nt: TGTGCCAGCAGGCGGACTTTTGCGAGCACAGATACGCAGTATTTT
CDR3aa: CASRRTFASTDTQYF

d_gene: .
j_gene: TRBJ2-1
v_gene: TRBV10-3
abundance: .
CDR3nt: TGTGCCATCTCGGACTCGAACAATGAGCAGTTCTTC
CDR3aa: CAISDSNNEQFF

d_gene: .
j_gene: TRBJ1-1
v_gene: TRBV2
abundance: .
CDR3nt: TGTGCCAGCAAAGAGGTAATGACTGAAGCTTTCTTT
CDR3aa: CASKEVMTEAFF

d_gene: TRBD1
j_gene: TRBJ2-5
v_gene: TRBV2
abundance: .
CDR3nt: TGTGCCAGCAGTGTGCAGGGGGCGTCGAAAGAGACCCAGTACTTC
CDR3aa: CASSVQGASKETQYF

d_gene: .
j_gene: TRBJ1-1
v_gene: TRBV5-4
abundance: .
CDR3nt: TGTGCCAGCAGCTTGTGGGCGGGACCCAACACTGAAGCTTTCTTT
CDR3aa: CASSLWAGPNTEAFF

d_gene: .
j_gene: TRBJ2-1
v_gene: TRBV7-9
abundance: .
CDR3nt: TGTGCCAGCGACCAAGGGGGTCTATTGAATGAGCAGTTCTTC
CDR3aa: CASDQGGLLNEQFF

d_gene: TRBD1
j_gene: TRBJ1-2
v_gene: TRBV28
abundance: .
CDR3nt: TGTGCCAGCAGTTTCCCGCTGACAGGGGATAGGGATGGCTACACCTTC
CDR3aa: CASSFPLTGDRDGYTF

d_gene: .
j_gene: TRBJ2-1
v_gene: TRBV30
abundance: .
CDR3nt: TGTGCCTGGAGGGGGGACTCGGCCCTTAATGAGCAGTTCTTC
CDR3aa: CAWRGDSALNEQFF

d_gene: .
j_gene: TRBJ2-7
v_gene: TRBV4-3
abundance: .
CDR3nt: TGCGCCAGCAGCCAAGAAATTGGTAGCGCCTCCTACGAGCAGTACTTC
CDR3aa: CASSQEIGSASYEQYF

d_gene: TRBD1
j_gene: TRBJ1-1
v_gene: TRBV7-3
abundance: .
CDR3nt: TGTGCCAGCAGCCCGTCCGGGACAGGATCGAACACTGAAGCTTTCTTT
CDR3aa: CASSPSGTGSNTEAFF

d_gene: TRBD1
j_gene: TRBJ2-2
v_gene: TRBV28
abundance: .
CDR3nt: TGTGCCAGCAGTAGCGTAGGACAGGGAAACACCGGGGAGCTGTTTTTT
CDR3aa: CASSSVGQGNTGELFF

d_gene: .
j_gene: TRBJ1-2
v_gene: TRBV18
abundance: .
CDR3nt: TGTGCCAGCTCCACCACGGGCGGTCGATCCTATGGCTACACCTTC
CDR3aa: CASSTTGGRSYGYTF